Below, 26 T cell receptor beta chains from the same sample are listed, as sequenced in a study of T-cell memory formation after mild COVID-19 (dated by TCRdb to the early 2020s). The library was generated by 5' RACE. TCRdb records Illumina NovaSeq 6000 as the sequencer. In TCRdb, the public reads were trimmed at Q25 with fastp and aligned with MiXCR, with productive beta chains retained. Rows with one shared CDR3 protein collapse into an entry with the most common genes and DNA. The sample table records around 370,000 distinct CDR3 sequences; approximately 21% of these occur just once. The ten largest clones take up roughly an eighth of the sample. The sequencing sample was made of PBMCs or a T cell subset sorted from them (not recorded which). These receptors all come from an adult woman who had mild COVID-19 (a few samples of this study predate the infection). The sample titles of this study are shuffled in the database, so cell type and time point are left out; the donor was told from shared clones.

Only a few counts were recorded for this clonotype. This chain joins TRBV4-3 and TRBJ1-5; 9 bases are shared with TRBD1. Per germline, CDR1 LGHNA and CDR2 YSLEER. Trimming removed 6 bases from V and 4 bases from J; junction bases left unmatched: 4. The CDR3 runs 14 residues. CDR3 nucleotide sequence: TGCGCCAGCAGTCCCGACAGGGGGAATCAGCCCCAGCATTTT. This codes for CASSPDRGNQPQHF.

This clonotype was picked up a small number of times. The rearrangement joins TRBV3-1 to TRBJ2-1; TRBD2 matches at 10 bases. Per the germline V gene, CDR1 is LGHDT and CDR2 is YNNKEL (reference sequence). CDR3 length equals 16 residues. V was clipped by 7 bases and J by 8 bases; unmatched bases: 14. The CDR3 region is CASTERGGGVRDEQFF. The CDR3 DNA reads TGTGCCAGCACCGAGCGGGGGGGCGGAGTACGAGATGAGCAGTTCTTC.

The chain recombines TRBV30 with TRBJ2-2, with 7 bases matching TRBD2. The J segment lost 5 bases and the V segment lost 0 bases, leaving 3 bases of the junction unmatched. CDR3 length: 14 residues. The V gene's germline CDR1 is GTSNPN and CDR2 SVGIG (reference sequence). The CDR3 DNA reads TGTGCCTGGAGTGTAAAGGGAGGGACCGGGGAGCTGTTTTTT. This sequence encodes CAWSVKGGTGELFF.

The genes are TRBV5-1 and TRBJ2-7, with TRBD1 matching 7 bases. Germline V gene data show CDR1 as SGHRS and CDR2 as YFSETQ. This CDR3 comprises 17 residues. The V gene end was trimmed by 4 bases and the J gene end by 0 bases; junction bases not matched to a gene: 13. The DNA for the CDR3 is TGCGCCAGCAGCCTGGGGTACAGGGGACCACTCTCCTACGAGCAGTACTTC. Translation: CASSLGYRGPLSYEQYF.

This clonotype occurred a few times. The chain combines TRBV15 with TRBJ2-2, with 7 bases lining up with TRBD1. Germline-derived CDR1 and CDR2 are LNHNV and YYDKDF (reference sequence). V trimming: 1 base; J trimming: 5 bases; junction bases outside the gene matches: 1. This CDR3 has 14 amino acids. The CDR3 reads CATSRVQGTGELFF. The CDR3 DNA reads TGTGCCACCAGCAGAGTACAGGGGACCGGGGAGCTGTTTTTT.

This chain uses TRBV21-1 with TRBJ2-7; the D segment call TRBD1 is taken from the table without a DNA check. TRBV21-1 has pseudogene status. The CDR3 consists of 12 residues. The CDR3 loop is CASSFQGGEQYF. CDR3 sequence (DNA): TGTGCCAGCAGCTTCCAAGGGGGCGAGCAGTACTTC.

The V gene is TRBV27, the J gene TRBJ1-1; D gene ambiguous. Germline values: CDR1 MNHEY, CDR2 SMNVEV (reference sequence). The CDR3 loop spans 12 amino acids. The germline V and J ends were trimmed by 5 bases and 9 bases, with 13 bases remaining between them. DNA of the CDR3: TGTGCCAGCAGTGCCGAAGGGCTGAAAGCTTTCTTT. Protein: CASSAEGLKAFF.

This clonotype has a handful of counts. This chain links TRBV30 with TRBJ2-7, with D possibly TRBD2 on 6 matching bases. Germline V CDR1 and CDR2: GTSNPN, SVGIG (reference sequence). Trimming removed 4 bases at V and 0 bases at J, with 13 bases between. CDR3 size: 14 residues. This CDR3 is CAWKVGGSSYEQYF. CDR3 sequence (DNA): TGTGCCTGGAAGGTCGGGGGAAGCTCCTACGAGCAGTACTTC.

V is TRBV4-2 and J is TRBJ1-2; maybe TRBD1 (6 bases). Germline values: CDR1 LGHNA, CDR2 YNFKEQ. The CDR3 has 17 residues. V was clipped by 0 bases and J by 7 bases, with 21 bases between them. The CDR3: CASSQEGRGQNLPGYTF. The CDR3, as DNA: TGTGCCAGCAGCCAAGAAGGGCGAGGACAGAACCTTCCTGGCTACACCTTC.

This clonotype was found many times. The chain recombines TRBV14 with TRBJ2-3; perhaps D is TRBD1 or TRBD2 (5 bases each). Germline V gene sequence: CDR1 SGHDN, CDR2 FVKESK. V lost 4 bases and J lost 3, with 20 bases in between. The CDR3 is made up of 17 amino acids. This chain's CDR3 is CASSPGDPFVGTDTQYF. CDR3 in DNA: TGTGCCAGCAGCCCCGGGGACCCCTTTGTAGGGACAGATACGCAGTATTTT.

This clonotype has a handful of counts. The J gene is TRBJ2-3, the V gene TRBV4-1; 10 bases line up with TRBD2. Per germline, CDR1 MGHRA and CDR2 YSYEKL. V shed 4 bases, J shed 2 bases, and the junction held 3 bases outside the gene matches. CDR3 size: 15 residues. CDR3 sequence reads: CASSRGLAITDTQYF. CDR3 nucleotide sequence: TGCGCCAGCAGCCGGGGACTAGCGATCACAGATACGCAGTATTTT.

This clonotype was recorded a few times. CDR3 residues: CASSRDRAIGGTEAFF. In nucleotides, the CDR3 is TGCGCCAGCAGTCGGGACAGGGCCATCGGGGGCACTGAAGCTTTCTTT. V usage is TRBV4-3 and J usage is TRBJ1-1, with 9 bases identical to TRBD1. After removal of 6 bases from V and 4 bases from J, the junction contained 12 bases not matched to a gene. This CDR3 is built from 16 residues. Looked up from germline, CDR1 is LGHNA and CDR2 is YSLEER.

CDR3 bases: TGTGCCAGCAGCTTCGTCTCCTCCGGGGAGCTGTTTTTT. Protein: CASSFVSSGELFF. The chain employs TRBV11-3 and TRBJ2-2; D gene unclear. The CDR3 sequence is 13 residues long. The V gene lost 3 bases and the J gene lost 6 bases, with 8 bases spanning the gap. CDR1 is SGHNT and CDR2 is YENEEA in the germline V gene.

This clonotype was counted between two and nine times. The CDR3 sequence: CASSVGGANEQYF. In nucleotides, the CDR3 is TGTGCCAGCAGCGTGGGGGGGGCCAACGAGCAGTACTTC. V gene TRBV9 combines with J gene TRBJ2-7; weak D call: TRBD2 (7 bases). Germline lookup yields CDR1 SGDLS and CDR2 YYNGEE. This CDR3 region has 13 residues. V lost 2 bases and J 5 bases, leaving 11 bases between the germline ends.

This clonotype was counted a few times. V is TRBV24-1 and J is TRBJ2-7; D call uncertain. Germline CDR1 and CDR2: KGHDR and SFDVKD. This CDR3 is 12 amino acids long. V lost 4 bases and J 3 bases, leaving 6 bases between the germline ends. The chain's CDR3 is CATSDRNYEQYF. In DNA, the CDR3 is TGTGCCACCAGTGACCGCAACTACGAGCAGTACTTC.

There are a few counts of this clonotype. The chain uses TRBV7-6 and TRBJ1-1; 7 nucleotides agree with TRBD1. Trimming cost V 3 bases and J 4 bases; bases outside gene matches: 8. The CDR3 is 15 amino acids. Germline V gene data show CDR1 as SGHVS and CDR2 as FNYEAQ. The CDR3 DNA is TGTGCCAGCAGCTTGCCCGGACAGGCTACCACTGAAGCTTTCTTT. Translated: CASSLPGQATTEAFF.

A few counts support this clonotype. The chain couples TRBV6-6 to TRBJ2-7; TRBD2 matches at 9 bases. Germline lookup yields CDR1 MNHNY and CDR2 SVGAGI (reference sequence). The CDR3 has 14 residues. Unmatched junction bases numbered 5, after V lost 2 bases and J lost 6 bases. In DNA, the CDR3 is TGTGCCAGCAGTTACGCGGGAGGGAGTAGCGAGCAGTACTTC. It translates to CASSYAGGSSEQYF.

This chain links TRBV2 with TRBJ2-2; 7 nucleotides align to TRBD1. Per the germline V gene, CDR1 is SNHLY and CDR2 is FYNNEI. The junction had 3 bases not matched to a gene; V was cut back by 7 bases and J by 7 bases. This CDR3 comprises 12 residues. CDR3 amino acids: CASKGGIGELFF. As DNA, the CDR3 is TGTGCCAGCAAAGGGGGCATCGGGGAGCTGTTTTTT. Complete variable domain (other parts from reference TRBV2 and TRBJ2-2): EPEVTQTPSHQVTQMGQEVILRCVPISNHLYFYWYRQILGQKVEFLVSFYNNEISEKSEIFDDQFSVERPDGSNFTLKIRSTKLEDSAMYFCASKGGIGELFFGEGSRLTVL.

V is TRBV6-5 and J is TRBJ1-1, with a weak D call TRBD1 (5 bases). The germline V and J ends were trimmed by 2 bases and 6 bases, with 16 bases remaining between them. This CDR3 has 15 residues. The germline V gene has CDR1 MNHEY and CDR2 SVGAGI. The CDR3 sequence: CASSYADLLGAEAFF. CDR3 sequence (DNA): TGTGCCAGCAGTTACGCGGACCTGTTAGGGGCTGAAGCTTTCTTT.

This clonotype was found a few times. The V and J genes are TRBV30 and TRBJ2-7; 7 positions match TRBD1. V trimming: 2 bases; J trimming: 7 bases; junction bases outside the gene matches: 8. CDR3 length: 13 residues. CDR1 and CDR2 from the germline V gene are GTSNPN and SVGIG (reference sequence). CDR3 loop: CAWSPDRVNEQYF. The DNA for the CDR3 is TGTGCCTGGAGTCCAGACAGGGTGAATGAGCAGTACTTC.

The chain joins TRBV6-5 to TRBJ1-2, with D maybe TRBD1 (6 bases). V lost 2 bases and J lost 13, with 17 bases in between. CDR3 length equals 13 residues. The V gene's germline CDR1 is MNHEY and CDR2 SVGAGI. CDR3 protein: CASSYTGGPKPTF. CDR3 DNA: TGTGCCAGCAGTTACACTGGGGGCCCGAAACCCACCTTC.

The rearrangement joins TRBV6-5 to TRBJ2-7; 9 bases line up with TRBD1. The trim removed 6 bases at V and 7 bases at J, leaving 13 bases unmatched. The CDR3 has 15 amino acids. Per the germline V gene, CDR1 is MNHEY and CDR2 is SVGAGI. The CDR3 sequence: CASSPSGTGSKEQYF. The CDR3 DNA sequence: TGTGCCAGCAGCCCATCCGGGACAGGGTCTAAGGAGCAGTACTTC.

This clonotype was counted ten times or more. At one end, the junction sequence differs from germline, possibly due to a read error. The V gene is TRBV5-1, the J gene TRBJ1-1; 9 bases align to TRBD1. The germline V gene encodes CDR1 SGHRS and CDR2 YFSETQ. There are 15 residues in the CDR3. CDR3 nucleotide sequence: TGTGCCAGCAGTTTAGCGGGACAGGGGAACACTGAAGCTTTCTTT. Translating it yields CASSLAGQGNTEAFF.

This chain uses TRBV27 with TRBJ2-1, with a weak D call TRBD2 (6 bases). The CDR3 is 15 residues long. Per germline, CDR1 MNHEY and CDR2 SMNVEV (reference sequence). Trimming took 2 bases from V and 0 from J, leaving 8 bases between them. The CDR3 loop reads CASSLRRDSYNEQFF. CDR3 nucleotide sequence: TGTGCCAGCAGTTTACGGCGGGACTCCTACAATGAGCAGTTCTTC.

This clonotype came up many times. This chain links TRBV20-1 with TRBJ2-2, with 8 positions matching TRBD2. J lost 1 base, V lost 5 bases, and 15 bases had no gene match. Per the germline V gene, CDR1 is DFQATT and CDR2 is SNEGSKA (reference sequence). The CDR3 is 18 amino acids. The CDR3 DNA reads TGCAGTGCTTTCAGACAGACGGCGGGAGGTCTGAACACCGGGGAGCTGTTTTTT. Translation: CSAFRQTAGGLNTGELFF.

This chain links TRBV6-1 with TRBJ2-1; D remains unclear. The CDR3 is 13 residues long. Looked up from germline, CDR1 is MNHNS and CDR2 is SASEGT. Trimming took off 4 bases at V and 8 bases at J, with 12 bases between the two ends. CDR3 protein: CASSVAGEDEQFF. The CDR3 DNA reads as TGTGCCAGCAGTGTTGCCGGAGAAGATGAGCAGTTCTTC.